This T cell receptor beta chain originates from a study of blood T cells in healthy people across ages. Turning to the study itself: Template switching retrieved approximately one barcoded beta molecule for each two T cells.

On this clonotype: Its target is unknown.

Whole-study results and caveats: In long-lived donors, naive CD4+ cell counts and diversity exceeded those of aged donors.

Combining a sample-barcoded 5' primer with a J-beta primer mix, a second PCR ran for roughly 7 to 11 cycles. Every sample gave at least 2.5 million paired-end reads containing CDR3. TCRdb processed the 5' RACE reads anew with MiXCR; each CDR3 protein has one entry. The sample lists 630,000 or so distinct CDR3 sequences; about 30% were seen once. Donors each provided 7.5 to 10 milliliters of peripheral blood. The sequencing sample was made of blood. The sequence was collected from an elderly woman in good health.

The CDR3 nucleotides read TGTGCCAGCAGCACTTTGGGACAGGGGAGCGCAGATGTGCAGTATTTT. The encoded protein is CASSTLGQGSADVQYF. The rearrangement links TRBV12-3 or TRBV12-4 to TRBJ2-3, with 10 bases matching TRBD1. V lost 6 bases and J lost 11; bases outside the gene matches: 17. The CDR3 has 16 amino acids.